The 8 T cell receptor beta chains in this list originate from one sample, sequenced in a study of T cell repertoires in cytomegalovirus infection. MiXCR, run by TCRdb on the reads, gives a single entry per CDR3 protein. The table has roughly 500,000 distinct CDR3 sequences, 30% to 35% seen once. These TCRs' antigens remain unknown. The specimen was cultured PBMCs, collected from culture after CMV antigen stimulation. These receptors originate from a human donor in good health (CMV status not recorded). Some clones in this sample may be carry-over from other donors' samples.

The V and J genes are TRBV28 and TRBJ1-1; D is ambiguous. This CDR3 spans 11 amino acids. Germline lookup yields CDR1 MDHEN and CDR2 SYDVKM. V lost 3 bases to trimming and J lost 6 bases, with 5 bases between them. CDR3 in DNA: TGTGCCAGCAGTTTTCGGGCTGAAGCTTTCTTT. Translating it yields CASSFRAEAFF.

The chain carries TRBV23-1 and TRBJ2-1; 7 positions match TRBD1. TRBV23-1 carries the ORF label, with uncertain function. V dropped 3 bases and J dropped 3; count of bases not matched to a gene: 14. The CDR3 length is 18 residues. The CDR3 DNA reads as TGCGCCAGCAGTCACACGCCCTTGGACAGGAGAATCTACAATGAGCAGTTCTTC. It specifies CASSHTPLDRRIYNEQFF.

This clonotype was counted only a few times. The chain is built from TRBV7-2 and TRBJ2-7; unclear D gene. The V end was cut by 3 bases, the J end by 3 bases, with 9 bases between. Per germline, CDR1 SGHTA and CDR2 FQGNSA. The length of the CDR3 is 13 residues. Written as DNA, the CDR3 is TGTGCCAGCAGCTTGCTTTGGAGCTACGAGCAGTACGTC. Translated, it gives CASSLLWSYEQYV.

The gene calls are TRBV19 and TRBJ1-1; weak D call: TRBD1 (6 bases). The CDR3 contains 13 residues. Trimming cost V 4 bases and J 7 bases, with 13 bases left between them. CDR1 is LNHDA, CDR2 SQIVND, per germline (reference sequence). The CDR3 region is CASSTRTAFEAFF. CDR3 DNA sequence: TGTGCCAGTAGTACACGGACAGCCTTTGAAGCTTTCTTT.

The chain recombines TRBV19 with TRBJ2-1; D not resolved. The V end was cut by 3 bases, the J end by 3 bases, with 9 bases between. The germline CDR1 and CDR2 sequences are LNHDA and SQIVND (reference sequence). This CDR3 has 14 residues. The CDR3 here is CASSIGQLYNEQFF. CDR3 nucleotides: TGTGCCAGTAGTATCGGGCAACTCTACAATGAGCAGTTCTTC.

This clonotype was detected a few times. The chain has TRBV6-6 and TRBJ2-2; TRBD2 is a possible D gene (6 bases). Between the trimmed V and J ends, which lost 4 bases and 6 bases, there was a span of 18 bases. Per germline, CDR1 MNHNY and CDR2 SVGAGI (reference sequence). The CDR3 length is 16 residues. The DNA for the CDR3 is TGTGCCAGCAGTTCCGCAACTAGCTGGGGGTCCGGGGAGCTGTTTTTT. Its translation: CASSSATSWGSGELFF.

The chain employs TRBV7-6 and TRBJ2-1; 10 bases line up with TRBD2. In germline, CDR1 is SGHVS, CDR2 FNYEAQ. The CDR3 totals 15 residues. V lost 5 bases to trimming and J lost 5 bases; unmatched junction nucleotides: 6. The CDR3 region has the DNA TGTGCCAGCAGCGCGGGACTAGCGCCACACAATGAGCAGTTCTTC. Its protein product is CASSAGLAPHNEQFF.

The chain links TRBV7-8 to TRBJ2-7; D not certain. CDR1 and CDR2 (germline): SGHVS, FQNEAQ. V gave up 2 bases and J gave up 4 bases, with 12 bases separating them. The CDR3 consists of 14 residues. The CDR3 sequence is CASSLRGDGYEQYF. In nucleotides, the CDR3 is TGTGCCAGCAGCTTACGCGGCGATGGGTACGAGCAGTACTTC.